One sample yielded the 20 T cell receptor beta chains listed below, sequenced in a study of shared clonotypes between healthy human individuals. The protocol was immunoSEQ multiplex PCR, while the TCRdb copy is restricted to in-frame clones and leaves out a portion. The table has 2.3 million or so clones, 80% to 95% seen once. Sequenced input: naive CD4+ T cells from PBMCs. Subset in this sample: CD45RA+ positively selected. The receptors derive from a man in his late teens or twenties in good health. Some clones in this sample may be carry-over from other donors' samples.

The chain links TRBV5-1 to TRBJ1-2; 9 bases agree with TRBD1. Germline V gene sequence: CDR1 SGHRS, CDR2 YFSETQ. This CDR3 spans 15 amino acids. V was clipped by 4 bases and J by 4 bases; unmatched bases: 8. The CDR3 reads CASSPNRGQSYGYTF. As DNA, the CDR3 is TGCGCCAGCAGCCCTAACAGGGGGCAGAGCTATGGCTACACCTTC.

V and J are TRBV9 and TRBJ1-2; D remains ambiguous. V was cut by 6 bases and J by 2 bases, with 14 bases left in between. The CDR3 is 14 residues long. Per the germline V gene, CDR1 is SGDLS and CDR2 is YYNGEE. CDR3 sequence: CASTVGQENYGYTF. The CDR3 DNA follows: TGTGCCAGCACCGTTGGGCAGGAAAACTATGGCTACACCTTC.

The rearrangement links TRBV11-2 to TRBJ1-4; D is possibly TRBD1 (5 bases). Germline assignment: CDR1 SGHAT and CDR2 FQNNGV. Trimming took off 5 bases at V and 5 bases at J, with 9 bases between the two ends. This CDR3 has 13 amino acids. CDR3 DNA sequence: TGTGCCAGCAGCCGGGACCCCAATGAAAAACTGTTTTTT. It encodes CASSRDPNEKLFF.

The chain joins TRBV7-3 to TRBJ2-3, with 9 positions matching TRBD2. The CDR3 length is 14 residues. The V and J ends lost 5 bases and 5 bases, in that order; junction bases with no gene match: 5. The germline gives CDR1 SGHTA, CDR2 FQGTGA. CDR3 region: CASSISGSRDTQYF. The CDR3 DNA is TGTGCCAGCAGCATTAGCGGGAGTCGAGATACGCAGTATTTT.

The rearrangement links TRBV5-1 to TRBJ2-7; 7 nucleotides match TRBD1. The CDR3 spans 14 residues. V gave up 4 bases and J gave up 6 bases; unmatched junction bases: 10. Germline values: CDR1 SGHRS, CDR2 YFSETQ. CDR3 amino acids: CASSMDTGVGEQYF. The CDR3 bases are TGCGCCAGCAGCATGGATACAGGGGTCGGCGAGCAGTACTTC. The full variable domain, completed using reference TRBV5-1 and TRBJ2-7, is KAGVTQTPRYLIKTRGQQVTLSCSPISGHRSVSWYQQTPGQGLQFLFEYFSETQRNKGNFPGRFSGRQFSNSRSEMNVSTLELGDSALYLCASSMDTGVGEQYFGPGTRLTVT.

The gene calls are TRBV19 and TRBJ2-2, with D perhaps matching TRBD2 (5 bases). V gave up 0 bases and J gave up 5 bases, with 13 bases separating them. Looked up from germline, CDR1 is LNHDA and CDR2 is SQIVND (reference sequence). The CDR3 is 16 amino acids. The CDR3 sequence: CASSIERASKTGELFF. The CDR3 DNA sequence: TGTGCCAGTAGTATAGAGCGGGCCTCAAAGACCGGGGAGCTGTTTTTT. The full variable domain, in which reference TRBV19 and TRBJ2-2 provide the parts outside the CDR3, is DGGITQSPKYLFRKEGQNVTLSCEQNLNHDAMYWYRQDPGQGLRLIYYSQIVNDFQKGDIAEGYSVSREKKESFPLTVTSAQKNPTAFYLCASSIERASKTGELFFGEGSRLTVL.

The chain links TRBV7-6 to TRBJ2-3, with 13 positions matching TRBD2. The germline V gene encodes CDR1 SGHVS and CDR2 FNYEAQ. CDR3 length equals 17 residues. V was pared by 1 base and J by 2 bases, with 3 bases of the junction left unmatched. In DNA form, the CDR3 reads TGTGCCAGCAGCTTAGGGACTAGCGGGAGTCTCACAGATACGCAGTATTTT. Protein sequence: CASSLGTSGSLTDTQYF.

The J gene is TRBJ1-1, the V gene TRBV10-2; 10 bases are a match to TRBD1. Unmatched junction bases numbered 4, after V lost 8 bases and J lost 1 base. The CDR3 runs to 14 residues. Germline CDR1 and CDR2: WSHSY and SAAADI. CDR3 coding DNA: TGCGCCAGCCGGGACAGGGGCGCGAACACTGAAGCTTTCTTT. It translates to CASRDRGANTEAFF.

This chain connects TRBV18 to TRBJ1-2, with TRBD1 as a possible D gene (6 bases). V was shortened by 4 bases and J by 4 bases, with 19 bases between the two germline ends. The CDR3 sequence is 16 residues long. Germline loops: CDR1 KGHSH, CDR2 LQKENI. The CDR3 DNA sequence: TGTGCCAGCTCACTCTTCAAGGGGGTCGGCGGCTATGGCTACACCTTC. Residues: CASSLFKGVGGYGYTF.

This clone was recorded only once. The gene calls are TRBV2 and TRBJ2-3; 10 bases map to TRBD1. The CDR3 has 16 residues. V shed 7 bases, J shed 1 base, and the junction held 8 bases outside the gene matches. From germline, CDR1 is SNHLY and CDR2 FYNNEI. In nucleotides, the CDR3 is TGTGCCAGCACCAGCGACAGGGGGCGGGGCACAGATACGCAGTATTTT. As protein: CASTSDRGRGTDTQYF. The whole variable domain, filled in from reference TRBV2 and TRBJ2-3, reads EPEVTQTPSHQVTQMGQEVILRCVPISNHLYFYWYRQILGQKVEFLVSFYNNEISEKSEIFDDQFSVERPDGSNFTLKIRSTKLEDSAMYFCASTSDRGRGTDTQYFGPGTRLTVL.

The chain uses TRBV5-1 and TRBJ1-4; possibly TRBD1 for D (5 bases). The V end lost 4 bases, the J end lost 8 bases, and 18 bases lay between the germline ends. Germline assignment: CDR1 SGHRS and CDR2 YFSETQ. The CDR3 has 15 amino acids. Here the CDR3 DNA reads TGCGCCAGCAGCCCATCCGGAGGGACGTCGGAAAAACTGTTTTTT. Protein: CASSPSGGTSEKLFF.

The chain has TRBV6-5 and TRBJ1-5; TRBD1 matches 8 bases. After removal of 6 bases from V and 5 bases from J, the junction contained 9 bases not matched to a gene. Germline assignment: CDR1 MNHEY and CDR2 SVGAGI. The CDR3 extends over 15 amino acids. The CDR3 protein is CASRTGQGGDQPQHF. The CDR3, as DNA: TGTGCCAGCAGAACCGGACAGGGTGGCGATCAGCCCCAGCATTTT.

Here the CDR3 reads CASSSGTGLHNEQFF. In nucleotides, the CDR3 is TGTGCCAGCAGCTCCGGGACAGGTCTTCACAATGAGCAGTTCTTC. This chain links TRBV11-2 with TRBJ2-1, with 8 bases identical to TRBD1. This CDR3 spans 15 amino acids. J gave up 5 bases and V 4 bases, and 7 bases lay outside the gene matches. Germline CDR1 reads SGHAT; CDR2 reads FQNNGV. The whole variable domain, remainder taken from reference TRBV11-2 and TRBJ2-1, is EAGVAQSPRYKIIEKRQSVAFWCNPISGHATLYWYQQILGQGPKLLIQFQNNGVVDDSQLPKDRFSAERLKGVDSTLKIQPAKLEDSAVYLCASSSGTGLHNEQFFGPGTRLTVL.

The chain combines TRBV6-5 with TRBJ2-7, with 9 bases lining up with TRBD1. Unmatched junction bases numbered 7, after V lost 0 bases and J lost 7 bases. CDR1 and CDR2 (germline): MNHEY, SVGAGI. CDR3 length equals 15 residues. The CDR3 spells CASSYSASGQGEQYF. The CDR3 nucleotides read TGTGCCAGCAGTTACTCGGCTAGCGGACAGGGGGAGCAGTACTTC.

V gene TRBV6-4 combines with J gene TRBJ2-7; 7 nucleotides match TRBD2. Trimming took 8 bases from V and 0 from J; bases not matched to a gene: 7. The CDR3 runs 14 residues. Germline CDR1 reads MRHNA; CDR2 reads SNTAGT. The CDR3 DNA is TGTGCCAGCGGGCTCCCTAGCGGCTCCTACGAGCAGTACTTC. This gives the protein CASGLPSGSYEQYF.

Only one count was recorded for this clone. The chain recombines TRBV18 with TRBJ2-1; 12 bases fit TRBD2. Germline V gene data show CDR1 as KGHSH and CDR2 as LQKENI. There are 21 residues in the CDR3. The V gene end was trimmed by 0 bases and the J gene end by 8 bases; junction bases not matched to a gene: 20. Here the CDR3 reads CASSPPVFRLAGGPLTDEQFF. The CDR3 bases are TGTGCCAGCTCACCACCGGTTTTCCGGCTAGCGGGAGGGCCTTTGACCGATGAGCAGTTCTTC.

Turning to this clone: This CDR3 is also generated by other DNA sequences in the sample. The chain joins TRBV6-5 to TRBJ1-2, with TRBD1 matching over 9 bases. Germline assignment: CDR1 MNHEY and CDR2 SVGAGI. The ends lost 0 bases at V and 4 bases at J; junction bases unmatched: 3. The CDR3 is 15 amino acids. The CDR3 DNA follows: TGTGCCAGCAGTTACTCGGGGACAGGGATCTATGGCTACACCTTC. Residues: CASSYSGTGIYGYTF.

The CDR3 region is CASSETSGSSYEQYF. The CDR3, as DNA: TGTGCCAGCAGTGAGACTAGCGGGAGCTCCTACGAGCAGTACTTC. The V call is TRBV6-4, the J call TRBJ2-7, with 12 bases matching TRBD2. Trimming cost V 3 bases and J 0 bases; bases outside gene matches: 0. The CDR3 extends over 15 amino acids. In germline, CDR1 is MRHNA, CDR2 SNTAGT.

The rearrangement joins TRBV6-1 to TRBJ2-4; 9 bases are shared with TRBD1. From germline, CDR1 is MNHNS and CDR2 SASEGT. The V gene end was trimmed by 6 bases and the J gene end by 5 bases; junction bases not matched to a gene: 5. This CDR3 has 14 amino acids. The CDR3 spells CASRRGTGQNIQYF. In nucleotides, the CDR3 is TGTGCCAGCAGGCGCGGGACAGGGCAAAACATTCAGTACTTC.

This chain uses TRBV2 with TRBJ2-7; 7 bases agree with TRBD1. V trimming: 3 bases; J trimming: 0 bases; junction bases outside the gene matches: 11. The CDR3 runs to 17 residues. Germline values: CDR1 SNHLY, CDR2 FYNNEI. The CDR3 loop is CASSDGRAGGGSYEQYF. CDR3 DNA: TGTGCCAGCAGTGATGGGCGGGCAGGGGGTGGCTCCTACGAGCAGTACTTC.